The sequence of this T cell receptor (beta chain) was determined in a study of blood T cell repertoires in COVID-19. Study-level background: Collection of acute and convalescent COVID-19 samples took place in the United States, Italy and Spain. T cells, B-cell-depleted T cells, or PBMCs provided the cDNA or gDNA that served as material.

Per the authors' pipeline: Estimation of nucleated cell counts relied on the amplification of reference gene primers. TCRdb's table, derived via immunoSEQ multiplex PCR, lists solely in-frame clones and lacks some. V, J and clone size are taken as reported in that table, and D and trimming were inferred from the DNA itself. The repertoire includes over 250,000 clones, 70% to 90% of them detected once, and less than 3% sits in the top ten. Comment on this clone: At one end the junction does not follow the germline gene, possibly because of a read error.

Germline CDR1 is SGHTA and CDR2 is FQGNSA. This CDR3 is built from 11 residues. The sample comprised peripheral blood. The rearrangement uses TRBV7-2 and TRBJ1-2; D is unresolved. The sequence derives from a woman in her forties or fifties with acute or convalescent COVID-19. Here the CDR3 DNA reads TGTGCCAGCAGTCAATACCGGACTCCGTACTTC. Translated, it gives CASSQYRTPYF.